Each of the 32 T cell receptor beta chains below was sequenced from the same sample in a study of human thymus T cells. The assay was immunoSEQ multiplex PCR, and TCRdb's table has in-frame clones only and misses some. Here the sample spans 55,000 to 70,000 clones, 85% to 95% being singletons. What was sequenced was blood. These receptors were collected from a boy under two years old with a congenital heart defect but otherwise immunologically healthy.

The rearrangement uses TRBV7-9 and TRBJ2-5; the D is unclear. V was shortened by 5 bases and J by 5 bases, with 12 bases between the two germline ends. The CDR3 runs to 13 residues. Germline assignment: CDR1 SEHNR and CDR2 FQNEAQ (reference sequence). Here the CDR3 reads CASSPQAWETQYF. The CDR3 DNA reads as TGTGCCAGCAGCCCCCAGGCGTGGGAGACCCAGTACTTC.

The J gene is TRBJ1-2, the V gene TRBV5-4, with D possibly matching TRBD1 (5 bases). The CDR3 spans 13 residues. V was pared by 2 bases and J by 4 bases, with 9 bases between. CDR1 and CDR2 (germline): SGHNT, YYREEE (reference sequence). In DNA, the CDR3 is TGTGCCAGCAGCTTCGACAGCTCCTATGGCTACACCTTC. Protein product: CASSFDSSYGYTF.

This rearrangement joins TRBV6-5 to TRBJ1-2, with D maybe TRBD1 (5 bases). The CDR3 is made up of 14 amino acids. From germline, CDR1 is MNHEY and CDR2 SVGAGI. Trimming shortened V by 2 bases and J by 0 bases, and 7 bases separated the two germline ends. The CDR3, as DNA: TGTGCCAGCAGTTACGGGGGTTCTAACTATGGCTACACCTTC. Protein product: CASSYGGSNYGYTF.

The J gene is TRBJ1-1, the V gene TRBV6-6, with D possibly matching TRBD1 (5 bases). The germline CDR1 and CDR2 sequences are MNHNY and SVGAGI (reference sequence). Trimming stripped 2 bases from V and 9 bases from J, with 16 bases between. The CDR3 has 14 residues. Here the CDR3 DNA reads TGTGCCAGCAGTTACACGTATTCCCGGGACCAAGCTTTCTTT. This translates into CASSYTYSRDQAFF.

J is TRBJ1-2 and V is TRBV6-6; 7 bases are shared with TRBD1. CDR3 length: 16 residues. Germline assignment: CDR1 MNHNY and CDR2 SVGAGI (reference sequence). V shed 2 bases, J shed 2 bases, and the junction held 8 bases outside the gene matches. CDR3 in DNA: TGTGCCAGCAGTTACAATAGACAGGGTTCCAACTATGGCTACACCTTC. Its translation is CASSYNRQGSNYGYTF.

The V call is TRBV6-5, the J call TRBJ2-7; D not certain. V gave up 0 bases and J gave up 4 bases, with 16 bases separating them. The CDR3 totals 16 residues. From germline, CDR1 is MNHEY and CDR2 SVGAGI. The CDR3 sequence is CASSYSHPRPGYEQYF. CDR3 DNA sequence: TGTGCCAGCAGTTACTCGCACCCCAGGCCCGGGTACGAGCAGTACTTC.

This sequence joins TRBV28 and TRBJ2-5; D possibly matches TRBD1 or TRBD2 (6 bases each). Germline lookup yields CDR1 MDHEN and CDR2 SYDVKM. CDR3 length: 16 amino acids. Trimming pared 5 bases from V and 3 bases from J, leaving 19 bases between. CDR3 residues: CASSPRLGGPEETQYF. The CDR3 nucleotides read TGTGCCAGCAGTCCCCGACTAGGGGGGCCCGAAGAGACCCAGTACTTC.

The chain employs TRBV5-1 and TRBJ2-7; D uncertain. Trimming pared 1 base from V and 3 bases from J, leaving 11 bases between. CDR3 length: 14 residues. Germline CDR1 and CDR2: SGHRS and YFSETQ. CDR3 bases: TGCGCCAGCAGCTTGAGGACGTCCGACTACGAGCAGTACTTC. Translated: CASSLRTSDYEQYF. The full variable domain, its missing parts supplied by reference TRBV5-1 and TRBJ2-7, is KAGVTQTPRYLIKTRGQQVTLSCSPISGHRSVSWYQQTPGQGLQFLFEYFSETQRNKGNFPGRFSGRQFSNSRSEMNVSTLELGDSALYLCASSLRTSDYEQYFGPGTRLTVT.

The rearrangement uses TRBV9 and TRBJ2-3; 11 nucleotides agree with TRBD2. Germline V gene sequence: CDR1 SGDLS, CDR2 YYNGEE. The CDR3 contains 14 residues. The ends lost 3 bases at V and 4 bases at J; junction bases unmatched: 1. CDR3: CASSEGLAADTQYF. DNA for the CDR3: TGTGCCAGCAGCGAGGGACTAGCGGCAGATACGCAGTATTTT.

This chain links TRBV10-2 with TRBJ2-3; D is tentatively TRBD1 or TRBD2 (5 bases each). This CDR3 is built from 16 residues. CDR1 WSHSY and CDR2 SAAADI come from the germline V gene. Trimming cost V 3 bases and J 4 bases, with 17 bases left between them. The CDR3 DNA follows: TGCGCCAGCAGTGACCGGGGCCCCACATCCGCAGATACGCAGTATTTT. Protein product: CASSDRGPTSADTQYF.

The V call is TRBV5-1, the J call TRBJ2-7; D is undetermined. Germline V CDR1 and CDR2: SGHRS, YFSETQ. The CDR3 runs 12 residues. The V gene lost 3 bases and the J gene lost 3 bases, with 7 bases spanning the gap. This CDR3 reads CASSSAFYEQYF. CDR3 sequence (DNA): TGCGCCAGCAGCTCCGCCTTCTACGAGCAGTACTTC.

The chain links TRBV28 to TRBJ2-7; 9 nucleotides agree with TRBD1. Germline V gives CDR1 MDHEN, CDR2 SYDVKM. Trimming removed 5 bases from V and 3 bases from J; junction bases left unmatched: 2. The CDR3 extends over 13 amino acids. CDR3 amino acids: CASSPDRGYEQYF. CDR3 in DNA: TGTGCCAGCAGTCCGGACAGGGGCTACGAGCAGTACTTC. The whole variable domain, filled in from reference TRBV28 and TRBJ2-7, reads DVKVTQSSRYLVKRTGEKVFLECVQDMDHENMFWYRQDPGLGLRLIYFSYDVKMKEKGDIPEGYSVSREKKERFSLILESASTNQTSMYLCASSPDRGYEQYFGPGTRLTVT.

This clone has more than one count but fewer than ten. This chain links TRBV9 with TRBJ1-1; possibly TRBD1 for D (5 bases). Trimming removed 2 bases from V and 3 bases from J, with 8 bases in between. This CDR3 is built from 13 residues. CDR1 SGDLS and CDR2 YYNGEE come from the germline V gene. The CDR3 nucleotides read TGTGCCAGCAGCGTTCTGGGGGACACTGAAGCTTTCTTT. It specifies CASSVLGDTEAFF.

The V and J genes are TRBV10-3 and TRBJ2-7, with D possibly matching TRBD2 (6 bases). With 8 bases removed from V and 0 bases from J, the gap between germline ends came to 11 bases. The CDR3 has 13 amino acids. Per the germline V gene, CDR1 is ENHRY and CDR2 is SYGVKD. CDR3 nucleotides: TGTGCCATCGGGGCTAGCGCCTCCTACGAGCAGTACTTC. Amino acid sequence: CAIGASASYEQYF.

The chain links TRBV5-1 to TRBJ2-7; D is unresolved. V gave up 0 bases and J gave up 4 bases, with 14 bases separating them. The CDR3 extends over 15 amino acids. Germline V gene lookup returns CDR1 SGHRS and CDR2 YFSETQ. The CDR3 coding sequence is TGCGCCAGCAGCTTGGAGGGCCTATTGGGGTACGAGCAGTACTTC. Amino acids: CASSLEGLLGYEQYF. Supplemented by reference TRBV5-1 and TRBJ2-7, the full variable domain reads KAGVTQTPRYLIKTRGQQVTLSCSPISGHRSVSWYQQTPGQGLQFLFEYFSETQRNKGNFPGRFSGRQFSNSRSEMNVSTLELGDSALYLCASSLEGLLGYEQYFGPGTRLTVT.

As regards this clone: One end of the junction fails to match germline, which may point to a read error. The rearrangement uses TRBV11-2 and TRBJ2-7, with 9 bases that match TRBD1. CDR3 length: 11 amino acids. Germline values: CDR1 SGHAT, CDR2 FQNNGV. The CDR3: CASSNGDRERF. In DNA, the CDR3 is TGTGCCAGCAGCAACGGGGACAGGGAGCGCTTC.

The J gene is TRBJ1-2, the V gene TRBV12-5; D ambiguous. V dropped 2 bases and J dropped 8 bases, with 12 bases sitting between them. Germline lookup yields CDR1 LGHNT and CDR2 FRNRAP. CDR3 length: 13 amino acids. This chain's CDR3 is CASGLPHLGGYTF. The DNA for the CDR3 is TGTGCTAGTGGTTTGCCTCACCTAGGGGGCTACACCTTC.

This clone appeared once. The chain employs TRBV11-3 and TRBJ2-5, with unresolved D. Looked up from germline, CDR1 is SGHNT and CDR2 is YENEEA. This CDR3 is 13 amino acids long. Trimming stripped 6 bases from V and 0 bases from J, with 8 bases between. CDR3 residues: CASRRRYQETQYF. CDR3 sequence (DNA): TGTGCCAGCAGGAGACGGTACCAAGAGACCCAGTACTTC.

The chain joins TRBV29-1 to TRBJ2-2; no reliable D call. Looked up from germline, CDR1 is SQVTM and CDR2 is ANQGSEA. This CDR3 is built from 13 residues. V was clipped by 1 base and J by 1 base, with 4 bases between them. This chain's CDR3 is CSVEAGNTGELFF. Written as DNA, the CDR3 is TGCAGCGTTGAAGCGGGGAACACCGGGGAGCTGTTTTTT.

The rearrangement uses TRBV10-2 and TRBJ2-5, with TRBD2 matching over 9 bases. V was pared by 4 bases and J by 4 bases, with 10 bases of the junction left unmatched. The CDR3 covers 16 residues. CDR1 and CDR2 from the germline V gene are WSHSY and SAAADI. CDR3 in amino acids: CASSGVSGGQGETQYF. In DNA form, the CDR3 reads TGCGCCAGCAGTGGGGTTAGCGGGGGCCAAGGAGAGACCCAGTACTTC.

The chain is built from TRBV7-9 and TRBJ1-1, with TRBD1 matching 7 bases. Per the germline V gene, CDR1 is SEHNR and CDR2 is FQNEAQ (reference sequence). V lost 1 base, J lost 7 bases, and 9 bases stayed unmatched. The CDR3 runs to 15 residues. This chain's CDR3 is CASSLGDSLGGEAFF. DNA for the CDR3: TGTGCCAGCAGCTTAGGGGACAGCCTAGGTGGTGAAGCTTTCTTT. Together with reference TRBV7-9 and TRBJ1-1, the CDR3 gives the full variable domain: DTGVSQNPRHKITKRGQNVTFRCDPISEHNRLYWYRQTLGQGPEFLTYFQNEAQLEKSRLLSDRFSAERPKGSFSTLEIQRTEQGDSAMYLCASSLGDSLGGEAFFGQGTRLTVV.

The V and J genes are TRBV7-2 and TRBJ2-4; D is uncertain. The CDR3 contains 16 residues. The V end lost 2 bases, the J end lost 0 bases, and 11 bases lay between the germline ends. The germline V gene has CDR1 SGHTA and CDR2 FQGNSA. Here the CDR3 DNA reads TGTGCCAGCAGCTTAAACAGCCTACTAGCCAAAAACATTCAGTACTTC. As protein: CASSLNSLLAKNIQYF.

This clone is medium-sized by share. This chain joins TRBV2 and TRBJ2-2; TRBD2 matches at 11 bases. The CDR3 totals 18 residues. Germline V gene sequence: CDR1 SNHLY, CDR2 FYNNEI. After removal of 4 bases from V and 1 base from J, the junction contained 8 bases not matched to a gene. The chain's CDR3 is CASSGELAGDQNTGELFF. Written as DNA, the CDR3 is TGTGCCAGCAGTGGAGAACTAGCGGGAGACCAGAACACCGGGGAGCTGTTTTTT.

This clone has a single count. The genes are TRBV7-2 and TRBJ2-3; D gene ambiguous. Germline-derived CDR1 and CDR2 are SGHTA and FQGNSA. This CDR3 has 16 residues. The V end lost 1 base, the J end lost 3 bases, and 14 bases lay between the germline ends. CDR3 bases: TGTGCCAGCAGCTTAGACGGGTACCCAAAGACAGATACGCAGTATTTT. Translating it yields CASSLDGYPKTDTQYF.

The chain employs TRBV5-1 and TRBJ2-3, with D uncertain. This CDR3 has 13 amino acids. Trimming took 0 bases from V and 5 from J, leaving 7 bases between them. Germline CDR1 and CDR2: SGHRS and YFSETQ. The CDR3 sequence: CASSLAVGDTQYF. For the CDR3, the DNA is TGCGCCAGCAGCTTGGCCGTGGGAGATACGCAGTATTTT.

The chain carries TRBV4-2 and TRBJ2-1; perhaps D is TRBD1 or TRBD2 (6 bases each). The ends were cut back, 1 base at V and 9 bases at J, with 10 bases in the middle. The length of the CDR3 is 13 residues. Germline assignment: CDR1 LGHNA and CDR2 YNFKEQ. The CDR3 protein is CASSQGGAGEQFF. The CDR3 DNA sequence: TGTGCCAGCAGCCAAGGGGGGGCCGGTGAGCAGTTCTTC.

This sequence joins TRBV12-5 and TRBJ2-2, with unresolved D. Trimming stripped 0 bases from V and 0 bases from J, with 11 bases between. The CDR3 runs 17 residues. Germline CDR1 LGHNT, CDR2 FRNRAP. CDR3 protein: CASGLVHDRSNTGELFF. CDR3 coding DNA: TGTGCTAGTGGTTTGGTACACGATAGATCGAACACCGGGGAGCTGTTTTTT.

This clone was seen once. The chain combines TRBV4-3 with TRBJ2-7, with 9 bases fitting TRBD1. Germline CDR1 and CDR2: LGHNA and YSLEER. The CDR3 has 15 residues. The ends lost 2 bases at V and 3 bases at J; junction bases unmatched: 5. This chain's CDR3 is CASSQSTGGGYEQYF. The CDR3 DNA is TGCGCCAGCAGCCAATCCACAGGGGGCGGCTACGAGCAGTACTTC.

The chain links TRBV9 to TRBJ2-3; D is perhaps TRBD2 (5 bases). Looked up from germline, CDR1 is SGDLS and CDR2 is YYNGEE. V dropped 4 bases and J dropped 2 bases, with 14 bases sitting between them. The CDR3 runs to 15 residues. The CDR3 nucleotides read TGTGCCAGCAGCCCCCAGAGCGGAATCACAGATACGCAGTATTTT. This translates into CASSPQSGITDTQYF.

V usage is TRBV27 and J usage is TRBJ1-3; 7 bases match TRBD1. With 7 bases clipped from V and 4 bases from J, the junction kept 7 bases outside the gene matches. The CDR3 sequence is 14 residues long. The germline CDR1 and CDR2 sequences are MNHEY and SMNVEV (reference sequence). In nucleotides, the CDR3 is TGTGCCAGCAAACTGACAGGGAGCGGAAACACCATATATTTT. Translated, it gives CASKLTGSGNTIYF.

The gene calls are TRBV5-6 and TRBJ1-5; no definite D call. With 0 bases removed from V and 4 bases from J, the gap between germline ends came to 8 bases. The germline V gene encodes CDR1 SGHDT and CDR2 YYEEEE. This CDR3 has 14 residues. The DNA for the CDR3 is TGTGCCAGCAGCTTGGGCCTGGGGAATCAGCCCCAGCATTTT. Its translation is CASSLGLGNQPQHF.

The gene calls are TRBV11-2 and TRBJ2-7; 13 bases agree with TRBD2. V gave up 5 bases and J gave up 2 bases; unmatched junction bases: 6. Per germline, CDR1 SGHAT and CDR2 FQNNGV. This CDR3 is 16 amino acids long. CDR3 protein: CASSLTTSGGAYEQYF. The DNA of the CDR3 is TGTGCCAGCAGCCTAACTACTAGCGGGGGGGCCTACGAGCAGTACTTC.